This T cell receptor beta chain was documented in a study of blood T cell repertoires in COVID-19. Study background: Material from acute and convalescent COVID-19 was sourced from the United States, Italy and Spain.

The method was immunoSEQ multiplex PCR; TCRdb's version includes in-frame clones alone and lacks a portion of them. This table holds roughly 140,000 clones, roughly three quarters found once. This TCR derives from a man aged 50 or older with active or convalescent COVID-19. The sample taken for sequencing was peripheral blood.

The CDR3 sequence is CASSAGRNTDTQYF. The DNA of the CDR3 is TGTGCCAGCAGTGCCGGGAGAAACACAGATACGCAGTATTTT. The rearrangement uses TRBV2 and TRBJ2-3, with D possibly being TRBD2 (6 bases). CDR1 is SNHLY and CDR2 is FYNNEI in the germline V gene. The V gene lost 4 bases and the J gene lost 2 bases, with 10 bases spanning the gap. The CDR3 is made up of 14 amino acids.